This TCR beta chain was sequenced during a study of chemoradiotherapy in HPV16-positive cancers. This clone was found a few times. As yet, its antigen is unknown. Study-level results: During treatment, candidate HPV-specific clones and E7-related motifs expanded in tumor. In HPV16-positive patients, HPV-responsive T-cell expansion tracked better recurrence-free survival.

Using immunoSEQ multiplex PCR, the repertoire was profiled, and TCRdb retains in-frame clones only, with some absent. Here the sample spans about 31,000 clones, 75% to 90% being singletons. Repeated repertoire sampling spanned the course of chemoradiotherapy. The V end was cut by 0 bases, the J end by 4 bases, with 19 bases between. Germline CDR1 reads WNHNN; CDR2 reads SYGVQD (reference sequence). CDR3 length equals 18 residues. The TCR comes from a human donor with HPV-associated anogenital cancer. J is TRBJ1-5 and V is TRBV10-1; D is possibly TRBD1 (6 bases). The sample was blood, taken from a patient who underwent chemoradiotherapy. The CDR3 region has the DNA TGCGCCAGCAGTGAGTCCCGGGACATCGCTCTCCCTAATCAGCCCCAGCATTTT. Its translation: CASSESRDIALPNQPQHF.